What follows are 24 T cell receptor beta chains derived from one specimen sequenced in a study of shared clonotypes between healthy human individuals. The repertoire was sequenced with immunoSEQ multiplex PCR; TCRdb's copy has only in-frame clones and lacks some. The data show about 1.4 million clones, roughly 96% seen once. Sequenced: naive CD4+ T cells sorted from blood. Subset noted: CD45RA+ positively selected. These receptors came from a man aged 25-45 years in good health.

The chain combines TRBV7-8 with TRBJ2-1; D unresolved. The CDR3 length is 14 residues. CDR1 and CDR2 from the germline V gene are SGHVS and FQNEAQ. Trimming cost V 4 bases and J 7 bases, with 14 bases left between them. The chain's CDR3 is CASSSLLHWNEQFF. The CDR3 coding sequence is TGTGCCAGCAGCTCCCTTCTGCACTGGAATGAGCAGTTCTTC.

The chain is built from TRBV5-8 and TRBJ2-7; the D is unclear. Germline CDR1 and CDR2: SGHTS and YDEGEE. V lost 6 bases to trimming and J lost 0 bases, with 13 bases between them. The CDR3 loop spans 14 amino acids. The CDR3 is CASTTYPISYEQYF. The CDR3 nucleotides read TGTGCCAGCACCACCTATCCTATCTCCTACGAGCAGTACTTC.

The chain has TRBV7-2 and TRBJ1-1; 7 bases line up with TRBD1. V dropped 3 bases and J dropped 5; count of bases not matched to a gene: 3. The CDR3 consists of 13 residues. The germline gives CDR1 SGHTA, CDR2 FQGNSA. CDR3 in DNA: TGTGCCAGCAGCTTCCAGGGGGGTACTGAAGCTTTCTTT. It encodes CASSFQGGTEAFF. Complete variable domain (other parts from reference TRBV7-2 and TRBJ1-1): GAGVSQSPSNKVTEKGKDVELRCDPISGHTALYWYRQSLGQGLEFLIYFQGNSAPDKSGLPSDRFSAERTGGSVSTLTIQRTQQEDSAVYLCASSFQGGTEAFFGQGTRLTVV.

This chain connects TRBV18 to TRBJ2-5; a weak D match, TRBD1 (5 bases). This CDR3 region has 14 residues. The germline gives CDR1 KGHSH, CDR2 LQKENI. Trimming took 5 bases from V and 2 from J, leaving 12 bases between them. CDR3 residues: CASSFDSDQETQYF. In nucleotides, the CDR3 is TGTGCCAGCTCATTCGACAGTGATCAAGAGACCCAGTACTTC.

The chain links TRBV28 to TRBJ2-3, with 7 bases identical to TRBD2. After removal of 5 bases from V and 2 bases from J, the junction contained 4 bases not matched to a gene. Germline-derived CDR1 and CDR2 are MDHEN and SYDVKM. CDR3 length equals 14 residues. CDR3 bases: TGTGCCAGCAGTAAGCGGGGTATCACAGATACGCAGTATTTT. This translates into CASSKRGITDTQYF.

Only one count was recorded for this clone. The gene calls are TRBV18 and TRBJ2-7; D is unresolved. V dropped 3 bases and J dropped 3 bases, with 18 bases sitting between them. Germline V CDR1 and CDR2: KGHSH, LQKENI. The CDR3 contains 16 residues. The CDR3 protein is CASSPLAVWQNYEQYF. CDR3 coding DNA: TGTGCCAGCTCACCTCTTGCCGTGTGGCAGAACTACGAGCAGTACTTC.

CDR3: CASSLAGLAGPPQYF. The CDR3 coding sequence is TGTGCCAGCAGCTTAGCAGGGCTAGCGGGCCCACCGCAGTACTTC. V gene TRBV7-8 combines with J gene TRBJ2-7, with TRBD2 identical over 8 bases. Germline CDR1 and CDR2: SGHVS and FQNEAQ. J was trimmed by 9 bases and V by 0 bases; bases with no gene match: 10. There are 15 residues in the CDR3.

This clone was counted a single time. The chain recombines TRBV7-2 with TRBJ2-3; maybe TRBD1 (5 bases). The CDR3 spans 14 residues. Trimming pared 5 bases from V and 7 bases from J, leaving 16 bases between. The germline V gene has CDR1 SGHTA and CDR2 FQGNSA. CDR3: CASSQDQGANTQYF. Written as DNA, the CDR3 is TGTGCCAGCAGCCAAGACCAAGGGGCGAATACGCAGTATTTT.

The chain couples TRBV7-9 to TRBJ2-5; D is unclear. CDR1 is SEHNR, CDR2 FQNEAQ, per germline (reference sequence). This CDR3 has 12 amino acids. The V and J ends lost 1 base and 2 bases respectively, with 2 bases between them. CDR3 loop: CASSLDQETQYF. The CDR3 nucleotides read TGTGCCAGCAGCTTAGATCAAGAGACCCAGTACTTC.

V gene TRBV5-1 combines with J gene TRBJ2-1, with TRBD2 matching over 10 bases. CDR3 length: 15 amino acids. From germline, CDR1 is SGHRS and CDR2 YFSETQ. The J segment lost 5 bases and the V segment lost 5 bases, leaving 7 bases of the junction unmatched. For the CDR3, the DNA is TGCGCCAGCAGATACGGACTAGCGGCCCACAATGAGCAGTTCTTC. Its translation is CASRYGLAAHNEQFF.

The chain has TRBV5-1 and TRBJ2-7; D unresolved. This CDR3 spans 14 amino acids. Trimming removed 2 bases from V and 0 bases from J, with 9 bases in between. The V gene's germline CDR1 is SGHRS and CDR2 YFSETQ. The CDR3 DNA is TGCGCCAGCAGCTTTAGCCCGAGCTCCTACGAGCAGTACTTC. It encodes CASSFSPSSYEQYF.

The chain is built from TRBV28 and TRBJ2-7, with 10 bases fitting TRBD2. V lost 3 bases, J lost 1 base, and 3 bases stayed unmatched. CDR1 and CDR2 (germline): MDHEN, SYDVKM. CDR3 length: 15 residues. CDR3 loop: CASSFPSGGSYEQYF. The CDR3 DNA reads TGTGCCAGCAGTTTCCCTAGCGGGGGTTCCTACGAGCAGTACTTC.

J is TRBJ2-3 and V is TRBV2; D ambiguous. V lost 6 bases to trimming and J lost 0 bases, with 13 bases between them. Germline lookup yields CDR1 SNHLY and CDR2 FYNNEI. The CDR3 is 15 amino acids. CDR3 region: CASSGRQASTDTQYF. The CDR3 nucleotides read TGTGCCAGCAGCGGACGCCAGGCTAGCACAGATACGCAGTATTTT. Full variable domain (outside the CDR3, taken from reference TRBV2 and TRBJ2-3): EPEVTQTPSHQVTQMGQEVILRCVPISNHLYFYWYRQILGQKVEFLVSFYNNEISEKSEIFDDQFSVERPDGSNFTLKIRSTKLEDSAMYFCASSGRQASTDTQYFGPGTRLTVL.

The chain couples TRBV18 to TRBJ2-3; D remains unclear. Germline values: CDR1 KGHSH, CDR2 LQKENI. The V end lost 3 bases, the J end lost 2 bases, and 9 bases lay between the germline ends. The CDR3 is 14 residues long. CDR3 sequence (DNA): TGTGCCAGCTCACCTGGGCGACCCACAGATACGCAGTATTTT. This translates into CASSPGRPTDTQYF.

This chain connects TRBV14 to TRBJ2-1; 10 nucleotides align to TRBD2. CDR1 SGHDN and CDR2 FVKESK come from the germline V gene. After removal of 4 bases from V and 3 bases from J, the junction contained 6 bases not matched to a gene. There are 16 residues in the CDR3. As DNA, the CDR3 is TGTGCCAGCAGCCGAATAGCGGGAGGAAACTACAATGAGCAGTTCTTC. It codes for CASSRIAGGNYNEQFF. Full variable domain (missing parts from reference TRBV14 and TRBJ2-1): EAGVTQFPSHSVIEKGQTVTLRCDPISGHDNLYWYRRVMGKEIKFLLHFVKESKQDESGMPNNRFLAERTGGTYSTLKVQPAELEDSGVYFCASSRIAGGNYNEQFFGPGTRLTVL.

The chain combines TRBV18 with TRBJ2-1; possible D gene TRBD1, 6 bases. V was cut by 2 bases and J by 10 bases, with 21 bases left in between. The V gene's germline CDR1 is KGHSH and CDR2 LQKENI. This CDR3 is built from 16 residues. CDR3 protein: CASSPNRKGESGEQFF. The CDR3 nucleotides are TGTGCCAGCTCACCAAACAGGAAGGGGGAGTCAGGAGAGCAGTTCTTC.

V gene TRBV19 combines with J gene TRBJ2-2; no reliable D call. The CDR3 is 15 amino acids. CDR1 is LNHDA and CDR2 is SQIVND in the germline V gene (reference sequence). Trimming stripped 1 base from V and 1 base from J, with 7 bases between. CDR3 sequence reads: CASSIVSRNTGELFF. The DNA for the CDR3 is TGTGCCAGTAGTATAGTCTCCCGGAACACCGGGGAGCTGTTTTTT.

The CDR3 loop is CAWSVRSWPLHERMNTEAFF. CDR3 DNA sequence: TGTGCCTGGAGTGTGAGAAGCTGGCCGTTGCATGAACGTATGAACACTGAAGCTTTCTTT. The chain couples TRBV30 to TRBJ1-1, with no clear D. Trimming removed 0 bases at V and 0 bases at J, with 26 bases between. Germline CDR1 reads GTSNPN; CDR2 reads SVGIG (reference sequence). This CDR3 comprises 20 residues.

The chain uses TRBV7-9 and TRBJ2-3; 7 bases align to TRBD1. Germline CDR1 reads SEHNR; CDR2 reads FQNEAQ (reference sequence). V shed 0 bases and J 2 bases; nucleotides not matched to a gene: 11. The CDR3 is made up of 18 amino acids. Written as DNA, the CDR3 is TGTGCCAGCAGCTTAGCGGCAGGGGGTCCTGGGTACACAGATACGCAGTATTTT. Its protein product is CASSLAAGGPGYTDTQYF.

J is TRBJ2-3 and V is TRBV19; tentatively, D is TRBD2 (6 bases). The CDR3 consists of 12 residues. The V end lost 4 bases, the J end lost 7 bases, and 9 bases lay between the germline ends. Germline CDR1 and CDR2: LNHDA and SQIVND (reference sequence). The CDR3 coding sequence is TGTGCCAGTAGTACGGGACTGTATACGCAGTATTTT. Translated: CASSTGLYTQYF.

V is TRBV19 and J is TRBJ2-5, with TRBD2 as a possible D gene (5 bases). Trimming took off 3 bases at V and 5 bases at J, with 10 bases between the two ends. This CDR3 spans 13 amino acids. The germline V gene has CDR1 LNHDA and CDR2 SQIVND (reference sequence). CDR3 sequence: CASSMLGGETQYF. The DNA of the CDR3 is TGTGCCAGTAGTATGCTAGGCGGGGAGACCCAGTACTTC.

As DNA, the CDR3 is TGTGCCAGCAGTGAGTCCAGGAGAGGTGGCACCGGGGAGCTGTTTTTT. Protein sequence: CASSESRRGGTGELFF. The rearrangement uses TRBV2 and TRBJ2-2; no clear D. Germline V gives CDR1 SNHLY, CDR2 FYNNEI. CDR3 length: 16 amino acids. The ends were cut back, 3 bases at V and 4 bases at J, with 15 bases in the middle.

About this clone itself: Additional DNA sequences in this sample encode the identical CDR3. The CDR3 region has the DNA TGTGCCAGCAGTCCGGATCAGCCCCAGCATTTT. Its protein product is CASSPDQPQHF. The V call is TRBV28, the J call TRBJ1-5; no reliable D call. The germline CDR1 and CDR2 sequences are MDHEN and SYDVKM. V gave up 5 bases and J gave up 5 bases, with 4 bases separating them. The CDR3 is made up of 11 amino acids.

This clone was detected only once. The rearrangement uses TRBV28 and TRBJ2-1; D remains unclear. The CDR3 covers 13 residues. Deletions cut 6 bases from V and 4 bases from J, with 10 bases between. Germline-derived CDR1 and CDR2 are MDHEN and SYDVKM. CDR3 nucleotides: TGTGCCAGCAGCCCCGGAGCTTACAATGAGCAGTTCTTC. It yields the protein CASSPGAYNEQFF. Combining the CDR3 with reference TRBV28 and TRBJ2-1 gives the whole variable domain DVKVTQSSRYLVKRTGEKVFLECVQDMDHENMFWYRQDPGLGLRLIYFSYDVKMKEKGDIPEGYSVSREKKERFSLILESASTNQTSMYLCASSPGAYNEQFFGPGTRLTVL.